The 15 T cell receptor beta chains reported below all come from one sample, sequenced in a study of blood T cell repertoires in COVID-19. Only in-frame clones appear in the TCRdb table, and some are missing; sequencing was by immunoSEQ multiplex PCR. The sample contains about 81,000 clones, roughly 80% of which appear only once. Sequenced sample: peripheral blood. All receptors come from a human donor in a cohort sampled during active COVID-19.

The rearrangement links TRBV20-1 to TRBJ2-3; D uncertain. V lost 5 bases, J lost 2 bases, and 5 bases lay in between. The CDR3 covers 11 residues. Per germline, CDR1 DFQATT and CDR2 SNEGSKA (reference sequence). CDR3: CSAFNTDTQYF. CDR3 in DNA: TGCAGTGCTTTCAACACAGATACGCAGTATTTT.

V usage is TRBV6-5 and J usage is TRBJ2-3, with a weak D call TRBD1 (5 bases). V lost 7 bases, J lost 2 bases, and 13 bases lay in between. Germline V gene lookup returns CDR1 MNHEY and CDR2 SVGAGI. This CDR3 comprises 14 residues. CDR3 bases: TGTGCCAGCATAGGCAGGGAACACACAGATACGCAGTATTTT. It is translated as CASIGREHTDTQYF.

This sequence joins TRBV5-1 and TRBJ2-1, with 7 bases lining up with TRBD2. V shed 1 base and J 5 bases; nucleotides not matched to a gene: 12. CDR1 is SGHRS and CDR2 is YFSETQ in the germline V gene. This CDR3 contains 17 residues. The CDR3 DNA is TGCGCCAGCAGCTTGCTGACGAGCGGGACTGTGAACAATGAGCAGTTCTTC. This gives the protein CASSLLTSGTVNNEQFF.

The J gene is TRBJ2-1, the V gene TRBV27; 8 bases fit TRBD1. With 10 bases clipped from V and 2 bases from J, the junction kept 7 bases outside the gene matches. The CDR3 covers 14 residues. Per germline, CDR1 MNHEY and CDR2 SMNVEV (reference sequence). CDR3 residues: CATLDRAPYNEQFF. The CDR3 bases are TGTGCCACCCTGGACAGGGCTCCCTACAATGAGCAGTTCTTC.

J is TRBJ1-1 and V is TRBV6-6; unclear D gene. CDR1 and CDR2 (germline): MNHNY, SVGAGI (reference sequence). The V gene lost 9 bases and the J gene lost 0 bases, with 2 bases spanning the gap. The CDR3 has 10 residues. CDR3 amino acids: CASMNTEAFF. The DNA of the CDR3 is TGTGCCAGTATGAACACTGAAGCTTTCTTT.

The chain links TRBV28 to TRBJ2-5, with 7 bases fitting TRBD1. This CDR3 contains 14 residues. Germline assignment: CDR1 MDHEN and CDR2 SYDVKM. V lost 5 bases and J lost 1; bases outside the gene matches: 4. CDR3 protein: CASSPRDSQETQYF. The CDR3 DNA follows: TGTGCCAGCAGTCCTCGGGACAGCCAAGAGACCCAGTACTTC.

This chain links TRBV7-3 with TRBJ2-1; D gene uncertain. This CDR3 is built from 14 residues. The V and J ends lost 5 bases and 0 bases respectively, with 8 bases between them. Per the germline V gene, CDR1 is SGHTA and CDR2 is FQGTGA. CDR3 DNA: TGTGCCAGCAGCCCCGTTAACTCCTACAATGAGCAGTTCTTC. Protein: CASSPVNSYNEQFF.

The rearrangement joins TRBV12-3 or TRBV12-4 to TRBJ2-2, with 7 bases matching TRBD1. Unmatched junction bases numbered 0, after V lost 5 bases and J lost 3 bases. The CDR3 extends over 13 amino acids. The CDR3 coding sequence is TGTGCCAGCAGTGACAGGGACACCGGGGAGCTGTTTTTT. Translation: CASSDRDTGELFF.

V gene TRBV6-5 combines with J gene TRBJ2-1; D might be TRBD2 (5 bases). Germline values: CDR1 MNHEY, CDR2 SVGAGI. V was trimmed by 6 bases and J by 0 bases, leaving 12 bases between them. The CDR3 covers 15 residues. The CDR3 region has the DNA TGTGCCAGCAGGCCTCGGGGAAGCTCCTACAATGAGCAGTTCTTC. It is translated as CASRPRGSSYNEQFF.

The genes are TRBV28 and TRBJ1-2, with TRBD1 identical over 10 bases. The V and J ends lost 3 bases and 2 bases, in that order; junction bases with no gene match: 12. This CDR3 comprises 18 residues. Germline CDR1 MDHEN, CDR2 SYDVKM. The CDR3 loop reads CASSLGPPGTGANYGYTF. The CDR3 DNA reads TGTGCCAGCAGTTTGGGCCCCCCCGGGACAGGGGCCAACTATGGCTACACCTTC.

The chain joins TRBV7-8 to TRBJ2-5, with no clear D. CDR1 is SGHVS, CDR2 FQNEAQ, per germline. V shed 1 base and J shed 5 bases, with 8 bases lying between them. CDR3 size: 13 residues. The CDR3 loop reads CASSLVHGETQYF. In nucleotides, the CDR3 is TGTGCCAGCAGCTTAGTACACGGGGAGACCCAGTACTTC.

The rearrangement joins TRBV5-1 to TRBJ1-5; 7 bases line up with TRBD1. Germline lookup yields CDR1 SGHRS and CDR2 YFSETQ. The V segment lost 1 base and the J segment 6 bases; nucleotides outside the gene matches: 7. This CDR3 is built from 15 residues. CDR3: CASSLTGDRSQPQHF. In DNA form, the CDR3 reads TGCGCCAGCAGCTTGACAGGGGATAGGAGTCAGCCCCAGCATTTT.

The chain joins TRBV20-1 to TRBJ1-5; no clear D gene. Trimming shortened V by 5 bases and J by 7 bases, and 9 bases separated the two germline ends. The CDR3 consists of 11 residues. From germline, CDR1 is DFQATT and CDR2 SNEGSKA (reference sequence). The CDR3 reads CSAQAKQPQHF. The CDR3 DNA reads as TGCAGTGCTCAAGCTAAACAGCCCCAGCATTTT.

This chain joins TRBV7-2 and TRBJ2-3; 10 bases are shared with TRBD2. With V trimmed by 0 bases and J by 1 base, 4 bases remained unmatched. The CDR3 is 17 amino acids. Germline V gives CDR1 SGHTA, CDR2 FQGNSA. DNA of the CDR3: TGTGCCAGCAGCTTAGCGGGAAGCGGGGGGGGCACAGATACGCAGTATTTT. Protein: CASSLAGSGGGTDTQYF.

This chain connects TRBV30 to TRBJ1-4; TRBD1 matches 11 bases. The germline V gene has CDR1 GTSNPN and CDR2 SVGIG (reference sequence). CDR3 size: 15 residues. The J segment lost 5 bases and the V segment lost 4 bases, leaving 6 bases of the junction unmatched. The DNA for the CDR3 is TGTGCCTGGAACGGACAGGGGGCCTTGAATGAAAAACTGTTTTTT. Its protein product is CAWNGQGALNEKLFF.